This T cell receptor beta chain was recorded in a study of OX40 agonist ivuxolimab in advanced cancers. About the investigation overall: Ivuxolimab was an agonistic, fully human IgG2 monoclonal antibody directed against OX40 (CD134), a costimulatory receptor. Intravenous ivuxolimab was administered to patients every 2 weeks at six dose levels: 0.01, 0.1, 0.3, 1.5, 3 and 10 mg/kg. Of the 50 to 55 dose-escalation patients, hepatocellular carcinoma was present in approximately 20, melanoma in around 15, renal cell carcinoma in 9 and head and neck cancer in 9. In the dose-escalation cohort, around four fifths of patients were male, and the mean age was approximately 55 years, with a range of roughly 20 to 85. Patients were allowed to have had prior anti-PD-1, anti-PD-L1 or anti-CTLA-4 therapy, and approximately 43% of the dose-escalation patients had previously received checkpoint inhibitors. Partial responses were achieved by three dose-escalation patients, of whom one had hepatocellular carcinoma and two had cutaneous melanoma. The purpose of peripheral TCRbeta sequencing was to test whether ivuxolimab changed TCR sequence diversity and led to clonal T-cell expansion. The monotherapy dose-escalation portion (N = 52 patients) of the phase I ivuxolimab trial is reported in the paper. Overall study results and their limits: In the 0.1-3.0 mg/kg groups, partial responders were among the patients with the lowest normalized peripheral clonal expansion, particularly in CD8+ T cells. Clonal expansion of both CD4+ and CD8+ blood T cells was observed from baseline to week 6 at doses 0.1 to 3.0 mg/kg. Low levels of normalized T-cell clonal expansion were also seen in some nonresponding patients. After ivuxolimab, expanded clones were on average more numerous among CD8+ T cells than among CD4+ T cells. Antigen specificity was not determined for the clonally expanded peripheral T cells.

Patients with autoimmune disease history or receiving systemic immunosuppression were excluded from the trial. In every dose cohort, peripheral blood was drawn for TCR sequencing at baseline, cycle 4 day 1, and cycle 7 day 1. The samples were drawn from a first-in-human, open-label, multicenter phase I dose-escalation trial of ivuxolimab. Adults with locally advanced or metastatic melanoma, renal cell, hepatocellular, or head and neck squamous cell carcinoma were enrolled in the trial. Before TCR sequencing, CD4+ T cells and CD8+ T cells from peripheral blood were sorted into separate populations. Based on the germline V gene, the CDR1 and CDR2 sequences are SGHRS and YFSETQ. V and J are trimmed by 4 bases and 4 bases, and the gene matches miss 3 bases of the junction. Inclusive of the bounding cysteine and phenylalanine, the CDR3 is 14 residues long. Only CDR3 DNA is held: 42 bases, read in frame from base 1.

Worth noting for this clone: This receptor's antigen is unknown. Base qualities are not at hand, and no much larger clone is one base apart.

Genomic DNA was isolated from the sorted cells so that the TCRbeta CDR3 region could be sequenced. The immunoSEQ Assay was used to sequence the TCRbeta CDR3 regions. What TCRdb holds here is the immuneACCESS table cut down to in-frame rearrangements. Part of the clones is not present; checked against another copy, under half of the missing clones reflect an unresolved V gene, and the others are unexplained. The sample contains roughly 150,000 clones, approximately 94% of them found a single time. The ten most abundant clones make up 0.3% to 0.35% of the sample. The specimen comprised CD4+ or CD8+ T cells sorted from blood, sampled in a trial of the OX40 agonist ivuxolimab. This TCR was sampled from an adult with an advanced solid tumor such as melanoma, head and neck, liver or kidney cancer. The rearrangement combines TRBV5-1 with TRBJ2-3; a stretch of 10 junction bases matches TRBD1. The nucleotide sequence reads as follows: TGCGCCAGCAGCACCGGGACAGGGGCAGATACGCAGTATTTT. It specifies CASSTGTGADTQYF.